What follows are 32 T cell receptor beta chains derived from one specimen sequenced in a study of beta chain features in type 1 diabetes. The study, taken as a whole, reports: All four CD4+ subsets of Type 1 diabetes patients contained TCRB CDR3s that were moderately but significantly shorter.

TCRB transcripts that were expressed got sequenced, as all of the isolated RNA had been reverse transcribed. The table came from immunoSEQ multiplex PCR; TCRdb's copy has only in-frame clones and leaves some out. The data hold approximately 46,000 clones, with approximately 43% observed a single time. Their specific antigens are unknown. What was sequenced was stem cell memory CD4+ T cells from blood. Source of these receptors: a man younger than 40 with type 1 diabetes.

The CDR3: CASSGLAGVLKYNEQFF. DNA for the CDR3: TGTGCCAGCAGCGGACTAGCGGGAGTGCTTAAGTACAATGAGCAGTTCTTC. The chain couples TRBV28 to TRBJ2-1; TRBD2 matches 13 bases. Germline CDR1 MDHEN, CDR2 SYDVKM. This CDR3 has 17 amino acids. V was clipped by 6 bases and J by 4 bases; unmatched bases: 9.

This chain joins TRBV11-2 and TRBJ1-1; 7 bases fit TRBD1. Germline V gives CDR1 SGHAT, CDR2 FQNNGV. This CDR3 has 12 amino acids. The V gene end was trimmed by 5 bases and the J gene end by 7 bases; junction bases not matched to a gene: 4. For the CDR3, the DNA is TGTGCCAGCAGCGTGACAGGGCTTGAAGCTTTCTTT. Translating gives CASSVTGLEAFF.

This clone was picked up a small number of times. CDR3 region: CASSLAGGNYEQYF. CDR3 DNA: TGTGCCAGCAGTTTAGCAGGGGGGAACTACGAGCAGTACTTC. The chain links TRBV27 to TRBJ2-7; maybe TRBD1 (7 bases). The ends were cut back, 2 bases at V and 3 bases at J, with 11 bases in the middle. Germline lookup yields CDR1 MNHEY and CDR2 SMNVEV (reference sequence). This CDR3 is built from 14 residues.

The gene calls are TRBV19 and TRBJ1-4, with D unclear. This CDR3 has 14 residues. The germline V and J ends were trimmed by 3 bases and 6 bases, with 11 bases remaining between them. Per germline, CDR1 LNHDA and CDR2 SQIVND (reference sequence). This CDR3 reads CASSMVASYEKLFF. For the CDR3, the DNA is TGTGCCAGTAGTATGGTTGCCAGTTATGAAAAACTGTTTTTT.

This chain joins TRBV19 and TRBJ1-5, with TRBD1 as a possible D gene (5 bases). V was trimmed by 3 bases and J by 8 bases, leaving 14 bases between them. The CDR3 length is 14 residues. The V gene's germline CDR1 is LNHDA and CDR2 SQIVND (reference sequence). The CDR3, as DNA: TGTGCCAGTAGTATTACGGGGGGAAAAAAGCCCCAGCATTTT. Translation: CASSITGGKKPQHF. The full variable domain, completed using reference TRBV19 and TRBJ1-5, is DGGITQSPKYLFRKEGQNVTLSCEQNLNHDAMYWYRQDPGQGLRLIYYSQIVNDFQKGDIAEGYSVSREKKESFPLTVTSAQKNPTAFYLCASSITGGKKPQHFGDGTRLSIL.

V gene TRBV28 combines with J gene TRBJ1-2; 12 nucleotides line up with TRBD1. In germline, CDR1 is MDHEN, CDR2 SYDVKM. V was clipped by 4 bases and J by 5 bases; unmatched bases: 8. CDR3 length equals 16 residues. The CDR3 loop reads CASSSSGQGARYGYTF. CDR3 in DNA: TGTGCCAGCAGTTCATCGGGACAGGGGGCTCGGTATGGCTACACCTTC.

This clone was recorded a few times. The CDR3 loop is CASSPQGIRTEAFF. DNA of the CDR3: TGTGCCAGCAGTCCTCAGGGGATCCGGACTGAAGCTTTCTTT. The rearrangement links TRBV6-5 to TRBJ1-1; maybe TRBD1 (6 bases). The length of the CDR3 is 14 residues. Germline assignment: CDR1 MNHEY and CDR2 SVGAGI. The V and J ends lost 5 bases and 5 bases respectively, with 15 bases between them.

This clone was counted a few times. CDR3 nucleotide sequence: TGTGCCAGCAGCTTAACTGCCGGGTCGGGGTGGTCTGAAGCTTTCTTT. It codes for CASSLTAGSGWSEAFF. V is TRBV7-3 and J is TRBJ1-1; D is uncertain. V was cut by 0 bases and J by 6 bases, with 17 bases left in between. The CDR3 contains 16 residues. CDR1 and CDR2 (germline): SGHTA, FQGTGA.

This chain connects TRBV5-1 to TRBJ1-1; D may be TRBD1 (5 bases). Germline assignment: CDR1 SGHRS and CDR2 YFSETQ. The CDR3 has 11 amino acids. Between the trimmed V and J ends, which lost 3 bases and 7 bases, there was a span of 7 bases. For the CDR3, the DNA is TGCGCCAGCAGCTGGGGGGGTGAAGCTTTCTTT. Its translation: CASSWGGEAFF.

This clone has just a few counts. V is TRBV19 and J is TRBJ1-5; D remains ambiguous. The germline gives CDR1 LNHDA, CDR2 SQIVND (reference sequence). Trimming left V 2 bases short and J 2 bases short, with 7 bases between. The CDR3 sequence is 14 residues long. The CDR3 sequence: CASSIRGRNQPQHF. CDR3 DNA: TGTGCCAGTAGTATAAGAGGGCGCAATCAGCCCCAGCATTTT. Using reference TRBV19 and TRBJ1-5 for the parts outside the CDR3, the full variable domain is DGGITQSPKYLFRKEGQNVTLSCEQNLNHDAMYWYRQDPGQGLRLIYYSQIVNDFQKGDIAEGYSVSREKKESFPLTVTSAQKNPTAFYLCASSIRGRNQPQHFGDGTRLSIL.

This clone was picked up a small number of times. Here the CDR3 DNA reads TGTGCCAGCAGCTCCGGGACAAGGGGCGTGGAGCAGTTCTTC. Its translation is CASSSGTRGVEQFF. V gene TRBV5-6 combines with J gene TRBJ2-1; TRBD1 might be the D (6 bases). Germline V gene lookup returns CDR1 SGHDT and CDR2 YYEEEE. The CDR3 extends over 14 amino acids. V was cut by 3 bases and J by 10 bases, with 17 bases left in between.

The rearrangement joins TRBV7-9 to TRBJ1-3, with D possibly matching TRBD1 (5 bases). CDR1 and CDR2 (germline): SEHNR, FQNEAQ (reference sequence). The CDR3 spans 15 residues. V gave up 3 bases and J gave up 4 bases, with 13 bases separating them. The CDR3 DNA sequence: TGTGCCAGCAGCTTCAACGGGGGGTCCGGAAACACCATATATTTT. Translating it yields CASSFNGGSGNTIYF.

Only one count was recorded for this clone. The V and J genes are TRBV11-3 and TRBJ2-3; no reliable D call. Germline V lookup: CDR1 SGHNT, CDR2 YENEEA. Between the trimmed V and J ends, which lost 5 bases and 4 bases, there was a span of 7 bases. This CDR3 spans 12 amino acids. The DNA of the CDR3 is TGTGCCAGCAGCCTCTCCCCAGATACGCAGTATTTT. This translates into CASSLSPDTQYF.

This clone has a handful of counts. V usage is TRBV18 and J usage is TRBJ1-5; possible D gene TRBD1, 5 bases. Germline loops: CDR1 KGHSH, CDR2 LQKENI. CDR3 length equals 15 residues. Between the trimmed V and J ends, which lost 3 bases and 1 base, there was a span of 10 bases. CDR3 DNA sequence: TGTGCCAGCTCACCCAGGGAGGCGAGCAATCAGCCCCAGCATTTT. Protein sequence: CASSPREASNQPQHF.

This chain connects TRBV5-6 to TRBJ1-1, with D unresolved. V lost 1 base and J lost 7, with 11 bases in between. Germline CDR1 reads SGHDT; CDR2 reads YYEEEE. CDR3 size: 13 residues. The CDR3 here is CASSLRGLYEAFF. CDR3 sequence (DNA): TGTGCCAGCAGCTTGAGAGGGTTATATGAAGCTTTCTTT. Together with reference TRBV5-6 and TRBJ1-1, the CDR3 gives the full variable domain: DAGVTQSPTHLIKTRGQQVTLRCSPKSGHDTVSWYQQALGQGPQFIFQYYEEEERQRGNFPDRFSGHQFPNYSSELNVNALLLGDSALYLCASSLRGLYEAFFGQGTRLTVV.

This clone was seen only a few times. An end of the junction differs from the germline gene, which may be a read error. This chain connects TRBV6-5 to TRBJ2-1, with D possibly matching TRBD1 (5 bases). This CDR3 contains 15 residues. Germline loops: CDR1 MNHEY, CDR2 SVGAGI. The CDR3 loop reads CASSYSRGSNNEQFF. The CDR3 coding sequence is TGTGCCAGCAGTTACTCAAGGGGCTCCAACAATGAGCAGTTCTTC.

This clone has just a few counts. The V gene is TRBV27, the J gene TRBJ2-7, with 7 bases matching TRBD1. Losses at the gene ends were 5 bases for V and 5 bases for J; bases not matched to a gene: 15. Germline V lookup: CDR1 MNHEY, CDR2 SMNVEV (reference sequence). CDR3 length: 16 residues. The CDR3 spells CASSTYRGASSDEQYF. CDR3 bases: TGTGCCAGCAGTACCTACAGGGGCGCATCATCTGACGAGCAGTACTTC.

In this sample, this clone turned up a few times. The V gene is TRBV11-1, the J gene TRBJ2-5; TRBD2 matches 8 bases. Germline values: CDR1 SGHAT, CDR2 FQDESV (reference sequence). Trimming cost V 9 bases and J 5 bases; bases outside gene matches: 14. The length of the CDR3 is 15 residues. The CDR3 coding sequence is TGTGCCAGTAGGCGGGTAGCGGGACTTTACGAGACCCAGTACTTC. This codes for CASRRVAGLYETQYF.

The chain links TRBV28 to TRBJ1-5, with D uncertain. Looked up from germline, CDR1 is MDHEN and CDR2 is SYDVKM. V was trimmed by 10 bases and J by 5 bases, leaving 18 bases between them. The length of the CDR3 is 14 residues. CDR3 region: CAISATGWDQPQHF. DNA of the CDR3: TGTGCCATTTCAGCTACGGGATGGGATCAGCCCCAGCATTTT.

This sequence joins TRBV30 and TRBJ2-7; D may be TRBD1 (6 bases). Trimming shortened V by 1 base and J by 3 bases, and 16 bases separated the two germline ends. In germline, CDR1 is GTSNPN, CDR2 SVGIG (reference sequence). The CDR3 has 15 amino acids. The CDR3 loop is CAWSGLGGEVYEQYF. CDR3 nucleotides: TGTGCCTGGAGTGGTCTAGGGGGAGAGGTCTACGAGCAGTACTTC.

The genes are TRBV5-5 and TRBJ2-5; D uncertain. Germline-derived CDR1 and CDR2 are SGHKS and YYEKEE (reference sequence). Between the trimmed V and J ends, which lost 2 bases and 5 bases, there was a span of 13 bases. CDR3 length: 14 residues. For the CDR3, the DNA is TGTGCCAGCAGCTTCCAACAATCATGGGAGACCCAGTACTTC. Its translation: CASSFQQSWETQYF.

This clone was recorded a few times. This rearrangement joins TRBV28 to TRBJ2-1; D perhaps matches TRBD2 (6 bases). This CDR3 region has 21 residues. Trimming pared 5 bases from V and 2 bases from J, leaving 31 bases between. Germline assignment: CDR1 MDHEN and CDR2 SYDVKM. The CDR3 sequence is CASSTLRVGGLPIVAYNEQFF. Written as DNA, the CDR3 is TGTGCCAGCAGTACACTCCGGGTGGGGGGTCTGCCTATCGTAGCCTACAATGAGCAGTTCTTC.

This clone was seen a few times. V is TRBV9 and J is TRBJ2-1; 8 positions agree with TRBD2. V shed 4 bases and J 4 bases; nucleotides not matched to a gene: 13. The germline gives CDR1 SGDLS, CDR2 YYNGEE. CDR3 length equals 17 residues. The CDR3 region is CASSPRLAGGPYNEQFF. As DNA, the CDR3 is TGTGCCAGCAGCCCCCGCCTAGCGGGCGGGCCTTACAATGAGCAGTTCTTC.

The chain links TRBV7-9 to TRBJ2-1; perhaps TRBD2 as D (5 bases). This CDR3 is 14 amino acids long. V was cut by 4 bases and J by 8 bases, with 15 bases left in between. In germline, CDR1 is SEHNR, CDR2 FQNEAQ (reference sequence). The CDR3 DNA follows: TGTGCCAGCAGCTATAATCGGGGTTTCGATGAGCAGTTCTTC. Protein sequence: CASSYNRGFDEQFF.

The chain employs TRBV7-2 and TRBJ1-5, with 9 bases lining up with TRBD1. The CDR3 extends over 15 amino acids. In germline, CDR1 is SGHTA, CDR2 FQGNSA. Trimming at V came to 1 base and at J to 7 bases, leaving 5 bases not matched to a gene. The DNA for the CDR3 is TGTGCCAGCAGCTTAGACAGGGGGCCTGGACAGCCCCAGCATTTT. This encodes CASSLDRGPGQPQHF.

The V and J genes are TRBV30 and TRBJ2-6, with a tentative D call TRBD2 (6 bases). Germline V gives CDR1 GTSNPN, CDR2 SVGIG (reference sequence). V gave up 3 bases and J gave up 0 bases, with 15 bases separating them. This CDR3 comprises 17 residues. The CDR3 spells CAWRGGRANSGANVLTF. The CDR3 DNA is TGTGCCTGGAGGGGAGGAAGAGCCAACTCTGGGGCCAACGTCCTGACTTTC.

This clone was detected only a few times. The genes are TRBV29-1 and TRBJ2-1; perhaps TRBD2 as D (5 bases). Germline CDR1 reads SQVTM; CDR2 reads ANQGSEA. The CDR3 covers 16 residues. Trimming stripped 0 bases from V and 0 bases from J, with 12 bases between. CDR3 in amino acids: CSVEDYERSSYNEQFF. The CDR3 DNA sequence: TGCAGCGTTGAAGATTATGAGCGGAGCTCCTACAATGAGCAGTTCTTC.

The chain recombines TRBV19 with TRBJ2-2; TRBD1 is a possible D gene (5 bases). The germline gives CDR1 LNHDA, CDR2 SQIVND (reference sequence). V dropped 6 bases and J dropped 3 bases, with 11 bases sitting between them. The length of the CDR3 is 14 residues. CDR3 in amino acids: CASSRQGDTGELFF. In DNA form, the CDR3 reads TGTGCCAGTAGCCGGCAGGGCGACACCGGGGAGCTGTTTTTT.

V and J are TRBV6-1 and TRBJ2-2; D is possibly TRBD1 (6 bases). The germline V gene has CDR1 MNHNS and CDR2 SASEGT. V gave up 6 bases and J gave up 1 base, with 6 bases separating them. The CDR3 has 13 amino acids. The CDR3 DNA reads TGTGCCAGCAGACAGGGGAACACCGGGGAGCTGTTTTTT. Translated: CASRQGNTGELFF.

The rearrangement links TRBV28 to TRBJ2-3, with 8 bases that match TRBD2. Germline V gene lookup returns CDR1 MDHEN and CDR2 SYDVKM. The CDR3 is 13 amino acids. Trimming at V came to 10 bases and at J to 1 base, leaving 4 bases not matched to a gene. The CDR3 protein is CATMTSGTDTQYF. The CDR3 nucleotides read TGTGCCACCATGACTAGCGGCACAGATACGCAGTATTTT.

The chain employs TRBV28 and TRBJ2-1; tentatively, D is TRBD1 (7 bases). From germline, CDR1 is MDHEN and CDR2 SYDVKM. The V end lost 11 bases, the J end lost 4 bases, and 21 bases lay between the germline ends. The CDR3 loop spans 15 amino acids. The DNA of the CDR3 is TGTGCCGTCCATCCCTCAGGGGGGTCGTACAATGAGCAGTTCTTC. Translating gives CAVHPSGGSYNEQFF. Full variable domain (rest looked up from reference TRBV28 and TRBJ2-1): DVKVTQSSRYLVKRTGEKVFLECVQDMDHENMFWYRQDPGLGLRLIYFSYDVKMKEKGDIPEGYSVSREKKERFSLILESASTNQTSMYLCAVHPSGGSYNEQFFGPGTRLTVL.

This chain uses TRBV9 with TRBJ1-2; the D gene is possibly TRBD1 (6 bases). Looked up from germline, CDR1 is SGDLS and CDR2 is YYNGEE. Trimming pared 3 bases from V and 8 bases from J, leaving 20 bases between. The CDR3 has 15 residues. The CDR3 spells CASSAVGGQVGGYTF. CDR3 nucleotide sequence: TGTGCCAGCAGCGCCGTCGGGGGGCAAGTGGGGGGCTACACCTTC.